The rows below give T cell receptor beta chains drawn from one sample of a study of blood T cell repertoires in COVID-19. TCRdb's table, derived via immunoSEQ multiplex PCR, lists solely in-frame clones and lacks some. The table shows about 280,000 clones, with under 90% occurring only once. The source material was PBMCs or T cells enriched from blood (not recorded which). The receptors originated from a woman in her sixties or seventies who had recovered from COVID-19. The CDR3 runs from the conserved cysteine through the conserved F or W. The order of the fields is clone size, V gene, D gene, J gene, CDR3 DNA, CDR3 protein. D genes are given only for firm matches. Some rows mark clone size as missing; the rest say once, few, many or name a class of expanded clone.

abundance: few; v_gene: TRBV3-1/TRBV3-2; d_gene: .; j_gene: TRBJ1-2; CDR3nt: TGTGCCAGCAGCCAAGGAGCAGGGATCCTTAACTATGGCTACACCTTC; CDR3aa: CASSQGAGILNYGYTF
abundance: .; v_gene: TRBV21-1; d_gene: .; j_gene: TRBJ2-1; CDR3nt: TGTGCCAGCAGCCCCCGGGACAGGGAAGGGAATGAGCAGTTCTTC; CDR3aa: CASSPRDREGNEQFF
abundance: .; v_gene: TRBV7-6; d_gene: TRBD2; j_gene: TRBJ2-3; CDR3nt: TGTGCCAGCAGCTTAGAACTAGCGGGGCCCCAGGATACGCAGTATTTT; CDR3aa: CASSLELAGPQDTQYF
abundance: .; v_gene: TRBV2; d_gene: TRBD2; j_gene: TRBJ2-5; CDR3nt: TGTGCCAGCAGTGAAGTCACTAGCGCGGAGACCCAGTACTTC; CDR3aa: CASSEVTSAETQYF
abundance: .; v_gene: TRBV19; d_gene: TRBD2; j_gene: TRBJ2-5; CDR3nt: TGTGCCAGTAATTTGGCTAGCGGGAGTTCAGAGACCCAGTACTTC; CDR3aa: CASNLASGSSETQYF
abundance: few; v_gene: TRBV5-8; d_gene: .; j_gene: TRBJ2-1; CDR3nt: TGTGCCAGCAGCTACCGCAGGGGTCGGGCCTACAATGAGCAGTTCTTC; CDR3aa: CASSYRRGRAYNEQFF
abundance: .; v_gene: TRBV11-2; d_gene: TRBD1; j_gene: TRBJ2-2; CDR3nt: TGTGCCAGCAGCCTATGGACAGGGGGGACAGGGGAGCTGTTTTTT; CDR3aa: CASSLWTGGTGELFF
abundance: .; v_gene: TRBV7-9; d_gene: TRBD2; j_gene: TRBJ2-3; CDR3nt: TGTGCCAGCAGCCGTAATAGCGGGGGGGCGGGAGATACGCAGTATTTT; CDR3aa: CASSRNSGGAGDTQYF
abundance: .; v_gene: TRBV5-1; d_gene: .; j_gene: TRBJ1-2; CDR3nt: TGCGCCAGCAGCTTACTCACAGGGTTAAACTATGGCTACACCTTC; CDR3aa: CASSLLTGLNYGYTF
abundance: .; v_gene: TRBV5-6; d_gene: TRBD1; j_gene: TRBJ2-7; CDR3nt: TGTGCCAGCAGCGCGGACGGGACAGGGAGATCCTACGAGCAGTACTTC; CDR3aa: CASSADGTGRSYEQYF
abundance: .; v_gene: TRBV9; d_gene: .; j_gene: TRBJ1-2; CDR3nt: TGTGCCAGCAGCGTAGGACAACCTAACTATGGCTACACCTTC; CDR3aa: CASSVGQPNYGYTF
abundance: .; v_gene: TRBV19; d_gene: TRBD1; j_gene: TRBJ2-7; CDR3nt: TGTGCCAGTAGTATACAGGGGGCTGGGGAGCAGTACTTC; CDR3aa: CASSIQGAGEQYF
abundance: .; v_gene: TRBV2; d_gene: .; j_gene: TRBJ2-5; CDR3nt: TGTGCCAGCAGTGATCGGTTGGGGGCTGGGGAGACCCAGTACTTC; CDR3aa: CASSDRLGAGETQYF
abundance: .; v_gene: TRBV11-3; d_gene: .; j_gene: TRBJ1-1; CDR3nt: TGTGCCAGCAGCCTAAAGGGGCAGATGGGCACTGAAGCTTTCTTT; CDR3aa: CASSLKGQMGTEAFF
abundance: .; v_gene: TRBV7-9; d_gene: .; j_gene: TRBJ2-2; CDR3nt: TGTGCCAGCAGCCACGAGCTGGCGAACACCGGGGAGCTGTTTTTT; CDR3aa: CASSHELANTGELFF
abundance: .; v_gene: TRBV3-1/TRBV3-2; d_gene: .; j_gene: TRBJ2-7; CDR3nt: TGTGCCAGCAGCCGTAAATACTGGGCAGGGGTTTACCACGAGCAGTACTTC; CDR3aa: CASSRKYWAGVYHEQYF
abundance: .; v_gene: TRBV12-3/TRBV12-4; d_gene: .; j_gene: TRBJ2-5; CDR3nt: TGTGCCAGCAAGAGCATTCAAGAGACCCAGTACTTC; CDR3aa: CASKSIQETQYF
abundance: .; v_gene: TRBV9; d_gene: TRBD1; j_gene: TRBJ1-3; CDR3nt: TGTGCCAGCACCCGGACAGGCGGAAACACCATATATTTT; CDR3aa: CASTRTGGNTIYF